This T cell receptor beta chain is from a study of shared T cell receptors in the human thymus. Here immunoSEQ multiplex PCR was the method, and the copy in TCRdb shows in-frame clones only, minus some. The table lists about 710,000 clones, about 87% of them singletons, with 0.0094% in the top ten. The V gene's germline CDR1 is SNHLY and CDR2 FYNNEI. The trim removed 1 base at V and 1 base at J, leaving 5 bases unmatched. The CDR3 is made up of 16 amino acids. This sample was shared with a second study, whose subject was human thymus T cells. That investigation notes: The study used thymus tissue resected during corrective heart surgery. Repertoires from thymus and blood appeared to show biased V and J gene usage.

The receptor was isolated from a boy younger than two with a congenital heart defect. The rearrangement links TRBV2 to TRBJ2-3; TRBD1 matches 7 bases. Input material: thymocytes. In DNA form, the CDR3 reads TGTGCCAGCAGTGAAGTTAAGGGGGCTTGCACAGATACGCAGTATTTT. Protein: CASSEVKGACTDTQYF.